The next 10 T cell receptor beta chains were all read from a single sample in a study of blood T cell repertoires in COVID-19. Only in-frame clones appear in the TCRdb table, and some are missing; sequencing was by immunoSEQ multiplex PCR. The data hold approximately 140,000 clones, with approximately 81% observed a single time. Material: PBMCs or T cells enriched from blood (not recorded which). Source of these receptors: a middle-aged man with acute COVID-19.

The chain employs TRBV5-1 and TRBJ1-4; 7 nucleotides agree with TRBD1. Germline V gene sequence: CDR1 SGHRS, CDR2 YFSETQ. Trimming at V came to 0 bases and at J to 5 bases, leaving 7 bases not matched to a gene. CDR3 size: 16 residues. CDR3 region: CASSLEWAGGNEKLFF. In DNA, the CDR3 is TGCGCCAGCAGCTTGGAGTGGGCAGGGGGGAATGAAAAACTGTTTTTT. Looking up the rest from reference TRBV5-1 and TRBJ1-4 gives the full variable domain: KAGVTQTPRYLIKTRGQQVTLSCSPISGHRSVSWYQQTPGQGLQFLFEYFSETQRNKGNFPGRFSGRQFSNSRSEMNVSTLELGDSALYLCASSLEWAGGNEKLFFGSGTQLSVL.

The CDR3 spells CASRTGGASPLHF. CDR3 DNA: TGCGCCAGCAGAACAGGGGGCGCGTCACCCCTCCACTTT. This sequence joins TRBV4-1 and TRBJ1-6, with TRBD1 matching over 9 bases. Losses at the gene ends were 6 bases for V and 10 bases for J; bases not matched to a gene: 4. The CDR3 is made up of 13 amino acids. Per the germline V gene, CDR1 is MGHRA and CDR2 is YSYEKL.

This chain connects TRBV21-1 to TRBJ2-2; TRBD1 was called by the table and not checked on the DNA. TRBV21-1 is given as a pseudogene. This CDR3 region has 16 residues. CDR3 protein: CASSSRQGVDTGELFF. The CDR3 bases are TGTGCCAGCAGCAGCCGACAGGGGGTTGACACCGGGGAGCTGTTTTTT.

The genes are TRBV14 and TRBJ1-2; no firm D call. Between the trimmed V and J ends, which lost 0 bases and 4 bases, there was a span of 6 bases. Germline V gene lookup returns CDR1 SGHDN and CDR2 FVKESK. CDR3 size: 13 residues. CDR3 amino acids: CASSQDLRYGYTF. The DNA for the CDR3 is TGTGCCAGCAGCCAAGACCTGCGCTATGGCTACACCTTC.

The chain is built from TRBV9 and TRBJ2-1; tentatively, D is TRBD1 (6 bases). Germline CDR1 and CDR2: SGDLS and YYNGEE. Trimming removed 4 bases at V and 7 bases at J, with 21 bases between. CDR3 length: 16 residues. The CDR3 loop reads CASSFALGLRGNEQFF. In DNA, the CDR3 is TGTGCCAGCAGCTTTGCATTGGGGCTAAGGGGGAATGAGCAGTTCTTC. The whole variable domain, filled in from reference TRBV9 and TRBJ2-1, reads DSGVTQTPKHLITATGQRVTLRCSPRSGDLSVYWYQQSLDQGLQFLIQYYNGEERAKGNILERFSAQQFPDLHSELNLSSLELGDSALYFCASSFALGLRGNEQFFGPGTRLTVL.

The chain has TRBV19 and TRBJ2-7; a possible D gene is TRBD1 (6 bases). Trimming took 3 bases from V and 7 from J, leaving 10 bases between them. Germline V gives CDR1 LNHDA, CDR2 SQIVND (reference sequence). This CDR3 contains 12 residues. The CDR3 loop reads CASSIGQGEQYF. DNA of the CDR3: TGTGCCAGTAGTATTGGTCAGGGGGAGCAGTACTTC. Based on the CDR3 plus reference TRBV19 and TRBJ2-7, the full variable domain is DGGITQSPKYLFRKEGQNVTLSCEQNLNHDAMYWYRQDPGQGLRLIYYSQIVNDFQKGDIAEGYSVSREKKESFPLTVTSAQKNPTAFYLCASSIGQGEQYFGPGTRLTVT.

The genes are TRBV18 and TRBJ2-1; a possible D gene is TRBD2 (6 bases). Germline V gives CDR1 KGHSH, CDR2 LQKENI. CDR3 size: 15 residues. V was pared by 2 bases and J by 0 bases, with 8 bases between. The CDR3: CASSPLEGSYNEQFF. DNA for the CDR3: TGTGCCAGCTCACCATTGGAGGGCTCCTACAATGAGCAGTTCTTC.

The CDR3 DNA follows: TGTGCCAGTAGTATAGAATTCAGGGGCGGCGGGAGGAATGAGCAGTTCTTC. It encodes CASSIEFRGGGRNEQFF. This chain links TRBV19 with TRBJ2-1, with 8 bases lining up with TRBD2. This CDR3 comprises 17 residues. The V gene end was trimmed by 0 bases and the J gene end by 7 bases; junction bases not matched to a gene: 11. The germline V gene encodes CDR1 LNHDA and CDR2 SQIVND (reference sequence).

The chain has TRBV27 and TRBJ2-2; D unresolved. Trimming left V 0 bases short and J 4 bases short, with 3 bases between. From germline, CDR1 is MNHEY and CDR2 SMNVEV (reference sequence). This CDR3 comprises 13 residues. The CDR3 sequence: CASSLSSTGELFF. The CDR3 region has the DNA TGTGCCAGCAGTTTATCGAGCACCGGGGAGCTGTTTTTT.

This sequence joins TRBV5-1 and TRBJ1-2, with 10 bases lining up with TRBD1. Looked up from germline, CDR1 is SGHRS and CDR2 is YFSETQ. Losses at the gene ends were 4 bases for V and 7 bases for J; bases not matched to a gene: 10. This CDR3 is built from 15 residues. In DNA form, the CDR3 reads TGCGCCAGCAGCCCCAGACAGGGGGCGGTTGGTGGCTACACCTTC. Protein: CASSPRQGAVGGYTF.